This T cell receptor beta chain was captured by sequencing in a study of radiotherapy plus CTLA-4 blockade in lung cancer. The V gene lost 4 bases and the J gene lost 4 bases, with 21 bases spanning the gap. Germline CDR1 SGHRS, CDR2 YFSETQ. The CDR3 consists of 16 residues. Profiling relied on immunoSEQ multiplex PCR, and the TCRdb table lists in-frame clones only, not all of them. The sample includes 55,000 to 85,000 clones, less than 85% of them seen just once. The chain couples TRBV5-1 to TRBJ2-7; D may be TRBD1 (6 bases). This receptor was identified in a human donor with non-small cell lung cancer whose response to radiotherapy plus ipilimumab could not be evaluated. Some clones in this sample may be carry-over from other donors' samples. This sample comprised peripheral blood, obtained from a patient treated with radiotherapy plus ipilimumab. CDR3 sequence reads: CASSPRPQGSEYEQYF. In DNA, the CDR3 is TGCGCCAGCAGCCCTCGACCACAGGGATCTGAGTACGAGCAGTACTTC.